This T cell receptor beta chain was obtained from a study of T cell repertoires in cytomegalovirus infection. This CDR3 has 14 amino acids. Trimming left V 5 bases short and J 7 bases short, with 12 bases between. With respect to this clonotype: Its target is not known.

TCRdb re-called the reads with MiXCR, one entry per CDR3 protein. The profile shows about 920,000 distinct CDR3 sequences, under 40% of them singletons. Specimen: cultured CD8+ T cells from PBMCs, collected from culture after CMV antigen stimulation. The TCR comes from a human donor in good health (CMV status not recorded). Some clones in this sample may be carry-over from other donors' samples. V is TRBV12-3 or TRBV12-4 and J is TRBJ1-6; perhaps TRBD1 as D (5 bases). The CDR3 DNA follows: TGTGCCAGCAGTGCTTTAGGGGCCAATTCACCCCTCCACTTT. Its protein is CASSALGANSPLHF.